The 7 T cell receptor beta chains below all came from one sample that was sequenced in a study of blood T cell repertoires in COVID-19. This table comes from immunoSEQ multiplex PCR, and its TCRdb copy is limited to in-frame clones, with some not included. The sample lists hundreds of thousands of clones, 80% to 90% occurring once. Source material: peripheral blood. The receptor source for this set is a woman between 45 and 65 years old with acute or convalescent COVID-19.

This rearrangement joins TRBV2 to TRBJ2-5; 8 bases are shared with TRBD2. There are 17 residues in the CDR3. V was clipped by 1 base and J by 1 base; unmatched bases: 8. Germline V lookup: CDR1 SNHLY, CDR2 FYNNEI. CDR3 DNA sequence: TGTGCCAGCAGTGAAGACGGGCGGGAGGACCTCCAAGAGACCCAGTACTTC. Translating gives CASSEDGREDLQETQYF.

The chain joins TRBV30 to TRBJ2-2; TRBD2 matches at 12 bases. CDR1 is GTSNPN and CDR2 is SVGIG in the germline V gene (reference sequence). This CDR3 spans 16 amino acids. The V segment lost 2 bases and the J segment 3 bases; nucleotides outside the gene matches: 4. Here the CDR3 DNA reads TGTGCCTGGAGTACCGGACTAGCGGGGTACACCGGGGAGCTGTTTTTT. This translates into CAWSTGLAGYTGELFF.

V is TRBV24-1 and J is TRBJ2-1; TRBD2 aligns across 9 bases. This CDR3 is 16 amino acids long. Germline assignment: CDR1 KGHDR and CDR2 SFDVKD. V lost 5 bases and J lost 2; bases outside the gene matches: 6. This CDR3 is CATSGGLAGAYNEQFF. The CDR3 coding sequence is TGTGCCACCAGTGGGGGGTTAGCGGGAGCCTACAATGAGCAGTTCTTC.

This chain uses TRBV6-6 with TRBJ2-1; D is ambiguous. Germline CDR1 is MNHNY and CDR2 is SVGAGI (reference sequence). The CDR3 length is 13 residues. V lost 4 bases to trimming and J lost 6 bases, with 10 bases between them. The CDR3 loop is CASSSTQANEQFF. The CDR3 region has the DNA TGTGCCAGCAGTTCTACGCAGGCCAATGAGCAGTTCTTC.

The chain recombines TRBV29-1 with TRBJ2-7; TRBD1 matches at 9 bases. The CDR3 extends over 12 amino acids. Germline-derived CDR1 and CDR2 are SQVTM and ANQGSEA. V was clipped by 6 bases and J by 3 bases; unmatched bases: 3. CDR3 sequence reads: CSVEDRGYEQYF. The CDR3 bases are TGCAGCGTAGAGGACAGGGGCTACGAGCAGTACTTC.

The rearrangement joins TRBV5-8 to TRBJ1-4, with D tentatively TRBD1 (5 bases). Between the trimmed V and J ends, which lost 4 bases and 4 bases, there was a span of 26 bases. There are 19 residues in the CDR3. Per the germline V gene, CDR1 is SGHTS and CDR2 is YDEGEE. CDR3 nucleotides: TGTGCCAGCAGCATCCCTGAGACAGCCGCAATAACACTTAATGAAAAACTGTTTTTT. Residues: CASSIPETAAITLNEKLFF.

V usage is TRBV6-5 and J usage is TRBJ1-5; 7 nucleotides agree with TRBD1. The V and J ends lost 5 bases and 9 bases, in that order; junction bases with no gene match: 7. In germline, CDR1 is MNHEY, CDR2 SVGAGI. The CDR3 extends over 13 amino acids. CDR3 amino acids: CASSRDRDGPQHF. In DNA form, the CDR3 reads TGTGCCAGCAGTCGGGACAGAGACGGGCCCCAGCATTTT.